The 9 T cell receptor beta chains in this list originate from one sample, sequenced in a study of monozygotic twins with inflammatory bowel disease. TCRdb reanalyzed the 5' RACE reads, giving one entry per CDR3 protein sequence and no DNA. The sample is made up of approximately 330,000 distinct CDR3 sequences, and the top ten hold around 2% of it. Sequenced input: blood. These receptors originate from a human donor with ulcerative colitis or Crohn's disease, or a healthy co-twin of an affected twin (not recorded which).

The CDR3 protein is CASSATGPGNQPQHF. This chain uses TRBV2 with TRBJ1-5; TCRdb's D gene call, TRBD1, goes unchecked for lack of DNA. The length of the CDR3 is 15 residues. Germline V CDR1 and CDR2: SNHLY, FYNNEI.

Here the CDR3 reads CASSRGTSGRGRETQYF. This rearrangement joins TRBV6-1 to TRBJ2-5; the TRBD2 assignment by TCRdb is unverifiable without DNA. The CDR3 loop spans 17 amino acids. Germline CDR1 and CDR2: MNHNS and SASEGT.

The chain is built from TRBV29-1 and TRBJ1-2. CDR1 is SQVTM, CDR2 ANQGSEA, per germline. The CDR3 has 15 amino acids. The CDR3 protein is CSVEVSRGGGYGYTF.

CDR3 in amino acids: CASSLDVGSEQFF. This sequence joins TRBV7-9 and TRBJ2-1; TCRdb picks TRBD2, but there is no DNA to check that call. The germline gives CDR1 SEHNR, CDR2 FQNEAQ (reference sequence). This CDR3 contains 13 residues. Full variable domain (missing parts from reference TRBV7-9 and TRBJ2-1): DTGVSQNPRHKITKRGQNVTFRCDPISEHNRLYWYRQTLGQGPEFLTYFQNEAQLEKSRLLSDRFSAERPKGSFSTLEIQRTEQGDSAMYLCASSLDVGSEQFFGPGTRLTVL.

The V and J genes are TRBV5-1 and TRBJ2-7; TCRdb designates TRBD1, a call that cannot be tested without DNA. The length of the CDR3 is 13 residues. Per the germline V gene, CDR1 is SGHRS and CDR2 is YFSETQ. CDR3 protein: CASSWTGSYEQYF.

The CDR3 loop is CASSYSPSGGLHGYTF. V usage is TRBV6-5 and J usage is TRBJ1-2. CDR1 MNHEY and CDR2 SVGAGI come from the germline V gene. The CDR3 sequence is 16 residues long.

This chain links TRBV7-2 with TRBJ2-1; TCRdb names TRBD2, which stays unverified in the absence of DNA. This CDR3 spans 15 amino acids. CDR1 is SGHTA and CDR2 is FQGNSA in the germline V gene. This CDR3 is CASSKGLAQFDEQFF.

The chain joins TRBV7-8 to TRBJ1-5; the TCRdb call, TRBD1, lacks DNA for checking. The germline V gene has CDR1 SGHVS and CDR2 FQNEAQ. The CDR3 is made up of 16 amino acids. The CDR3 sequence is CASSLGRTGLYQPQHF.

The gene calls are TRBV15 and TRBJ2-7; without DNA, the TCRdb call of TRBD2 cannot be checked. The length of the CDR3 is 15 residues. Germline CDR1 reads LNHNV; CDR2 reads YYDKDF (reference sequence). The CDR3 loop is CATSRVAGEIYEQYF.